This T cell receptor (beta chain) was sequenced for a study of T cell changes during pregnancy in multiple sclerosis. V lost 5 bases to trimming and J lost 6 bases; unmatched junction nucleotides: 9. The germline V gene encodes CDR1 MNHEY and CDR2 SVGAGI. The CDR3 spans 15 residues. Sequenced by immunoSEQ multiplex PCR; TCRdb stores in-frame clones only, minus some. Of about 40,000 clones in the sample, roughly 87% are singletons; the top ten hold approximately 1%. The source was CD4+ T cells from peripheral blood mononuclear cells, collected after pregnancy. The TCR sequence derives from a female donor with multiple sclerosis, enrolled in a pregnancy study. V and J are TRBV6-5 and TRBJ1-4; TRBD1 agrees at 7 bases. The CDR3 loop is CASSIRGFSDEKLFF. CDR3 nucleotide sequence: TGTGCCAGCAGTATCAGGGGGTTTTCTGATGAAAAACTGTTTTTT.